Each of the 3 T cell receptor beta chains below was sequenced from the same sample in a study of shared clonotypes between healthy human individuals. Data came from immunoSEQ multiplex PCR; TCRdb stores just in-frame clones and leaves some out. Among some 2,400,000 clones, around 95% were seen once, and the ten largest hold around 0.13%. Sequenced: naive CD4+ T cells sorted from blood. Subset here: CD45RA+ positively selected. The receptors originated from a man aged 18 to 29 in good health.

In the case of this clone: The same CDR3 arises from other DNA sequences in this sample as well. The gene calls are TRBV7-9 and TRBJ2-2, with D uncertain. Germline assignment: CDR1 SEHNR and CDR2 FQNEAQ (reference sequence). V was trimmed by 1 base and J by 3 bases, leaving 6 bases between them. The CDR3 length is 14 residues. CDR3 DNA: TGTGCCAGCAGCTTAGAACTTTACACCGGGGAGCTGTTTTTT. Translation gives CASSLELYTGELFF.

The rearrangement links TRBV28 to TRBJ1-5; 7 nucleotides agree with TRBD1. In germline, CDR1 is MDHEN, CDR2 SYDVKM. Trimming at V came to 8 bases and at J to 3 bases, leaving 10 bases not matched to a gene. This CDR3 comprises 15 residues. CDR3: CASVENRGYNQPQHF. CDR3 bases: TGTGCCAGCGTGGAAAACAGGGGATACAATCAGCCCCAGCATTTT.

This rearrangement joins TRBV4-3 to TRBJ2-2; D gene unclear. V lost 2 bases and J lost 5, with 9 bases in between. CDR1 is LGHNA and CDR2 is YSLEER in the germline V gene. CDR3 length: 14 residues. The CDR3 loop is CASSQRMATGELFF. The CDR3 DNA follows: TGCGCCAGCAGCCAACGCATGGCAACCGGGGAGCTGTTTTTT.